What follows is one TCR beta chain and its context. Its antigen is undetermined. The record originates from a study of multiple sclerosis patients with progressive multifocal leukoencephalopathy. Study-wide findings and caveats: Expanded clones at PML onset predated and persisted through natalizumab therapy. Less diverse TRB repertoires were suggested in most PML patients.

Sample time point: time of PML onset. This table comes from immunoSEQ multiplex PCR, and its TCRdb copy is limited to in-frame clones, with some not included. The sample includes approximately 28,000 clones, roughly 87% of them seen just once. This CDR3 comprises 12 residues. In germline, CDR1 is SGHTA, CDR2 FQGNSA. Trimming left V 4 bases short and J 3 bases short, with 6 bases between. The chain links TRBV7-2 to TRBJ2-5; no firm D call. Sample: PBMCs, taken from a patient treated with natalizumab. This receptor was obtained from a woman aged 40 to 55 with progressive multifocal leukoencephalopathy. The CDR3 sequence: CASSSLEETQYF. Written as DNA, the CDR3 is TGTGCCAGCAGCTCTCTAGAAGAGACCCAGTACTTC.